This TCR beta chain was sequenced during a study of metastatic and nonmetastatic thyroid tumors. All patients were treatment-naive before thyroid surgery. Relative to its sample, this clone is medium-sized. Using MiXCR, TCRdb reanalyzed the PCR reads. Among approximately 12,000 clones listed, around 30% were seen once. Trimming removed 0 bases at V and 7 bases at J, with 13 bases between. The CDR3 covers 15 residues. Germline V lookup: CDR1 MNHEY, CDR2 SVGAGI. The source is a female donor with papillary thyroid cancer or a benign thyroid nodule (not recorded which). Some clones in this sample may be carry-over from other donors' samples. The sequenced material came from tumor tissue. The chain combines TRBV6-5 with TRBJ1-5, with no clear D. The DNA for the CDR3 is TGTGCCAGCAGTTACTCCCTGGAGGGCGGCCAGCCCCAGCATTTT. Translating it yields CASSYSLEGGQPQHF.